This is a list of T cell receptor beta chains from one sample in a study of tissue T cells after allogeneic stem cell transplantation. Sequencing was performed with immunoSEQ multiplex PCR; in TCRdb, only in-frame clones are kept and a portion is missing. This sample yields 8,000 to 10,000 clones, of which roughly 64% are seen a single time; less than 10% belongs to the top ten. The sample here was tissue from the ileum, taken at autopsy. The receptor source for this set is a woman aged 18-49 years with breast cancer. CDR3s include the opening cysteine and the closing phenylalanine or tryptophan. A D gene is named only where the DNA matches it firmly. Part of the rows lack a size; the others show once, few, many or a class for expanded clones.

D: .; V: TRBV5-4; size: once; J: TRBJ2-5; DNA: TGTGCCAGCAGCCGACTAGTGGGTTCAGAGACCCAGTACTTC; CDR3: CASSRLVGSETQYF
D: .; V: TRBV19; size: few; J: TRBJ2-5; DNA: TGTGCCAGTAGTGTCGGGTCCCAAGAGACCCAGTACTTC; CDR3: CASSVGSQETQYF
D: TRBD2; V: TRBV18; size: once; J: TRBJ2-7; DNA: TGTGCCAGCTCACCCGCGGGGGACTACGAGCAGTACTTC; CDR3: CASSPAGDYEQYF
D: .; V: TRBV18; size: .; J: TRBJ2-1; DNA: TGTGCCAGCTCAGTTGGGGTCAATGAGCAGTTCTTC; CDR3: CASSVGVNEQFF
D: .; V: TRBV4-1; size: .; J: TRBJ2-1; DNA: TGCGCCAGCAGCCAAGAGGGGGCACCCCACAATGAGCAGTTCTTC; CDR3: CASSQEGAPHNEQFF
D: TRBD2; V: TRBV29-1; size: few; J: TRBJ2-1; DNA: TGCAGCGTTGATCAGAGCGGGGGCAACAATGAGCAGTTCTTC; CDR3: CSVDQSGGNNEQFF
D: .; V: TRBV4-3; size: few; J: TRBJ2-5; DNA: TGCGCCAGCAGCCAGGGCCGGGTCCAGGCGGCCCAGTACTTC; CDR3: CASSQGRVQAAQYF
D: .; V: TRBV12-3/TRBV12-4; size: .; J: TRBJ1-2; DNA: TGTGCCAGCAGTTTAGGTTGGGTTGGCTACACCTTC; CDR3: CASSLGWVGYTF
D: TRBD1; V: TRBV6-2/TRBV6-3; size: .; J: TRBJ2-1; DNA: TGTGCCAGCAGTTACTCGACGGGACAGGGGGTCAATGAGCAGTTCTTC; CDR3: CASSYSTGQGVNEQFF
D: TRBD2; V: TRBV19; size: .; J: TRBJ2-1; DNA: TGTGCCAGTAGTATCCTGGATAGCGGGGTTGATGAGCAGTTCTTC; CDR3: CASSILDSGVDEQFF
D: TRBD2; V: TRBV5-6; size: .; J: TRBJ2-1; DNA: TGTGCCAGCAGCTTAAGCGGGACCCTCGGCAATGAGCAGTTCTTC; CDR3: CASSLSGTLGNEQFF
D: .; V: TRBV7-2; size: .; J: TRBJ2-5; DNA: TGTGCCAGCAGCTTAGCTCGTTCAGAGACCCAGTACTTC; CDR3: CASSLARSETQYF
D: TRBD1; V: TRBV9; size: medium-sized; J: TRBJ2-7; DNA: TGTGCCAGCAGCCCGAGGGACAGTAGCTCCTACGAGCAGTACTTC; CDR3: CASSPRDSSSYEQYF
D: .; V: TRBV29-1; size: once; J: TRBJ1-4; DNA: TGCAGCGTCATAACAGGTGCAACTAATGAAAAACTGTTTTTT; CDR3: CSVITGATNEKLFF
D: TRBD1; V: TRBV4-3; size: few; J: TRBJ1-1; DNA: TGCGCCAGCAGCCAATTTACAGGGGCTCGCGCTGAAGCTTTCTTT; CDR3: CASSQFTGARAEAFF
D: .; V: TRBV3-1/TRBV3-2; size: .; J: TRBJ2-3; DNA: TGTGCCAGCAGCCAGATACGACAGTCCACAGATACGCAGTATTTT; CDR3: CASSQIRQSTDTQYF
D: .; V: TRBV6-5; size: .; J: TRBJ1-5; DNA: TGTGCCAGCAAGGAGTTCAATCAGCCCCAGCATTTT; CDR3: CASKEFNQPQHF
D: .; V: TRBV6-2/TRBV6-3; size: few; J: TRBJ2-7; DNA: TGTGCCAGCAGTTATGTAAGCGGTGCCCTCTACGAGCAGTACTTC; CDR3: CASSYVSGALYEQYF
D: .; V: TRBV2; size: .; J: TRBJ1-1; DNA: TGTGCCAGCACGGTTCAGCCGAACACTGAAGCTTTCTTT; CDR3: CASTVQPNTEAFF
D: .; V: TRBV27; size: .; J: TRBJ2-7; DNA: TGTGCCAGCAGTTTACTAGCCGCGACAGCTAACTACGAGCAGTACTTC; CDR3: CASSLLAATANYEQYF
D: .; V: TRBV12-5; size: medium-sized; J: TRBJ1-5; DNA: TGTGCTAGTGGTTTGGAGGTGGGTCAGCCCCAGCATTTT; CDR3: CASGLEVGQPQHF
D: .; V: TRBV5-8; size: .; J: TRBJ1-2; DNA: TGTGCCAGCAGCTTGGCAAAATTAGCTAACTATGGCTACACCTTC; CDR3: CASSLAKLANYGYTF
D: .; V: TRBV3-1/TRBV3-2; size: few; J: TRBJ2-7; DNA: TGTGCCAGCAGCCACCGGGGCTACGAGCAGTACTTC; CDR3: CASSHRGYEQYF
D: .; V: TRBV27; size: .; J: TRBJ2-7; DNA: TGTGCCAGCAGACGATACACGTTGAGCTCCTACGAGCAGTACTTC; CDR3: CASRRYTLSSYEQYF
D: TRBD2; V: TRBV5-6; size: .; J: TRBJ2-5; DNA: TGTGCCAGCAGCTTGGGACTAGCGGGCCAAGAGACCCAGTACTTC; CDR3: CASSLGLAGQETQYF
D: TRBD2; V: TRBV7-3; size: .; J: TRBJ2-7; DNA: TGTGCCAGCAGTTCGACCGGGACTAGCGGGACCAACCCCTTTTACGAGCAGTACTTC; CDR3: CASSSTGTSGTNPFYEQYF
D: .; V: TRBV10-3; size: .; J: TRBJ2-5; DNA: TGTGCCATCAGTGAGTCTGGTAGCTTGCGAGAGACCCAGTACTTC; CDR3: CAISESGSLRETQYF
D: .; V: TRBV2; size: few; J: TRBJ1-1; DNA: TGTGCCAGCAGTGAATTGCCGAACACTGAAGCTTTCTTT; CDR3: CASSELPNTEAFF
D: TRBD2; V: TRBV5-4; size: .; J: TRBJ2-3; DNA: TGTGCCAGCAGCTCCCAACTAGCGGGAGGGACAACCACTTTCACAGATACGCAGTATTTT; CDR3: CASSSQLAGGTTTFTDTQYF
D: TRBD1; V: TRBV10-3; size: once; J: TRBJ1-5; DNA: TGTGCCATCGGAGGAGGGGGCCAGGGGCTGAATCAGCCCCAGCATTTT; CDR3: CAIGGGGQGLNQPQHF
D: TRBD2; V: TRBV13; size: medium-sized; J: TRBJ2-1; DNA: TGTGCCAGCAGCCCGCGCCGGGCTAGCGGGGGGTGGGAGCAGTTCTTC; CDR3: CASSPRRASGGWEQFF
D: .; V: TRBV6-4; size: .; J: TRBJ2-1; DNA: TGTGCCACCTCGACAGAGCACGGGGATGAGCAGTTCTTC; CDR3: CATSTEHGDEQFF
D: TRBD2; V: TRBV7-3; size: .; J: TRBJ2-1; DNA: TGTGCCAGCAGCCCTCTAGCGGGGTCCTACAATGAGCAGTTCTTC; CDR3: CASSPLAGSYNEQFF
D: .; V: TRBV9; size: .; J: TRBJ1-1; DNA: TGTGCCAGCAGCGTAGGAGGTGCAGGGAACACTGAAGCTTTCTTT; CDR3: CASSVGGAGNTEAFF
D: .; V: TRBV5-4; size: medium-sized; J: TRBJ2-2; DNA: TGTGCCAGCAGCAAAGACAGGTTCATTACCGGGGAGCTGTTTTTT; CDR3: CASSKDRFITGELFF
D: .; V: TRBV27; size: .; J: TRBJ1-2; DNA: TGTGCCAGCGGTACCACCGGGACAACCGGCTACACCTTC; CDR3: CASGTTGTTGYTF
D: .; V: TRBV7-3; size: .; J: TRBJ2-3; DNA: TGTGCCAGCAGCTTAATGGACGGATCAGATACGCAGTATTTT; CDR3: CASSLMDGSDTQYF
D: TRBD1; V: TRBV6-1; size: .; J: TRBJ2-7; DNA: TGTGCCAGCAGTGAAGGTGGGACAGGCGGTTACGAGCAGTACTTC; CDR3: CASSEGGTGGYEQYF
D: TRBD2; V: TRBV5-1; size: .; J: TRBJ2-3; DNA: TGCGCCAGCAGTCCGCCTAGCGGGGGCGGCACAGATACGCAGTATTTT; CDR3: CASSPPSGGGTDTQYF
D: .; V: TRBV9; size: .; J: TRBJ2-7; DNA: TGTGCCAGCAGCGTAGGGGCAGACGCTACGTTAGAGCAGTACTTC; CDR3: CASSVGADATLEQYF
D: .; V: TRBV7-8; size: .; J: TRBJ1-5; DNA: TGTGCCAGCAGCGCCCAGGGTACTATTCAGCCCCAGCATTTT; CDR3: CASSAQGTIQPQHF
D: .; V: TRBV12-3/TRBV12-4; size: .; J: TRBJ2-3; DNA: TGTGCCAGCAGGGCTAGCACAGATACGCAGTATTTT; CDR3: CASRASTDTQYF
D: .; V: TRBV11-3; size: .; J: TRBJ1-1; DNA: TGTGCCAGCAGCTTGCGGGGGGGGACTGAAGCTTTCTTT; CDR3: CASSLRGGTEAFF
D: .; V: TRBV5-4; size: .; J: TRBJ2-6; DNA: TGTGCCAGCAGCTTGGGGCAAGCTGGGGCCAACGTCCTGACTTTC; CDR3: CASSLGQAGANVLTF
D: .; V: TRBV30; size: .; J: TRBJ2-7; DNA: TGTGCCTGGATTAGGAGTATCGGGACTTCCCTGCGGGAGCAGTACTTC; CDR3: CAWIRSIGTSLREQYF
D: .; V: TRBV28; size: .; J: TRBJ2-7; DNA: TGTGCCAGCAGAATGATCCCCCCCTCCTACGAGCAGTACTTC; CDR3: CASRMIPPSYEQYF
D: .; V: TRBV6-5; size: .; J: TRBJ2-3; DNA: TGTGCCAGCAGACCGGACGTAGCTAGCACAGATACGCAGTATTTT; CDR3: CASRPDVASTDTQYF
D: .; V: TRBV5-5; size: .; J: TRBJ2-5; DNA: TGTGCCAGCAGCTTGGTTTCGCAAGAGACCCAGTACTTC; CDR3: CASSLVSQETQYF
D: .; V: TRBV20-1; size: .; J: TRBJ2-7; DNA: TGCAGTGCTACTGGGGGGAACGAGCAGTACTTC; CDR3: CSATGGNEQYF
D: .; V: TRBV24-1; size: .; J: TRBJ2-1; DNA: TGTGCCACCAGTGATTCCACAGACAGCTCCTACAATGAGCAGTTCTTC; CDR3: CATSDSTDSSYNEQFF
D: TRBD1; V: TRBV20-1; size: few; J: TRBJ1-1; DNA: TGCAGTGGCGCGACAGGGCTTGAAGCTTTCTTT; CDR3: CSGATGLEAFF
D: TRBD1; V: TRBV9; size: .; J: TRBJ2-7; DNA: TGTGCCAGCAGCGTCTTAGGGGGCGGGTCCTACGAGCAGTACTTC; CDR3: CASSVLGGGSYEQYF
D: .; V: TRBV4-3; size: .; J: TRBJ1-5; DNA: TGCGCCAGCAGCCAGGTCATTCATAGCAATCAGCCCCAGCATTTT; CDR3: CASSQVIHSNQPQHF
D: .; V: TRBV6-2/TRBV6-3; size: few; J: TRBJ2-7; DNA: TGTGCCAGCAGTTACGTCTCCTCCTACGAGCAGTACTTC; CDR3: CASSYVSSYEQYF